This TCR beta chain was obtained from a study of blood T cells in healthy people across ages. Germline lookup yields CDR1 LGHDT and CDR2 YNNKEL (reference sequence). CDR3 length equals 15 residues. V was shortened by 4 bases and J by 7 bases, with 19 bases between the two germline ends. For the second PCR, which ran for about 6 to 12 cycles, a sample-barcoded 5' primer and a J-beta primer mix were used. TCRdb re-called the 5' RACE reads with MiXCR, one entry per CDR3 protein. The data contain about 1.8 million distinct CDR3 sequences, around 48% of them seen just once; the ten biggest clones take up more than 2%.

The chain carries TRBV3-1 and TRBJ1-2; tentatively, D is TRBD1 (5 bases). Sequenced sample: blood. The clonotype comes from a woman in her thirties or forties in good health. CDR3 residues: CASSLTGGARTGYTF. The CDR3 coding sequence is TGTGCCAGCAGCCTGACGGGCGGGGCCCGCACTGGCTACACCTTC.